This T cell receptor beta chain was sequenced in a study of patients and donors after allogeneic stem cell transplantation. A single record per CDR3 protein comes from TCRdb applying MiXCR to the RT-PCR reads. The sample holds a few hundred thousand distinct CDR3 sequences; roughly 14% are singletons and the top ten take roughly 11%. This receptor was obtained from a human donor who was either an allogeneic HSCT recipient or a stem cell or donor lymphocyte infusion donor (not recorded which). It is not recorded whose cells these are; they may come from a transplant donor. Specimen: blood, either unsorted or a sorted T cell fraction (not recorded which).

The chain's CDR3 is CASKGPPGRGESSYNSPLHF. The DNA of the CDR3 is TGTGCCAGTAAAGGCCCCCCCGGAAGAGGCGAAAGCTCCTATAATTCACCCCTCCACTTT. The genes are TRBV19 and TRBJ1-6, with D unresolved. The CDR3 has 20 amino acids. With 7 bases removed from V and 0 bases from J, the gap between germline ends came to 25 bases. From germline, CDR1 is LNHDA and CDR2 SQIVND (reference sequence).